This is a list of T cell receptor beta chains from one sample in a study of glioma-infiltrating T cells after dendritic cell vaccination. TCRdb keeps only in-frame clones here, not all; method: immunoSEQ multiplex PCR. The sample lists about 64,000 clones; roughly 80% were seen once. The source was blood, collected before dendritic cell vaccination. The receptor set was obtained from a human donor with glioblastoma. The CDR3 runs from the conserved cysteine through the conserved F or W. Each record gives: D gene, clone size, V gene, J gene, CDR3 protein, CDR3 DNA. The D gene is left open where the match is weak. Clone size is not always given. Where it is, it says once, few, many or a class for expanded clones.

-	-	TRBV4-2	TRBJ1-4	CASSRQVITNEKLFF	TGTGCCAGCAGCCGACAGGTGATTACTAATGAAAAACTGTTTTTT
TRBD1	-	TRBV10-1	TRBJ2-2	CASRGQGANTGELFF	TGCGCCAGCAGGGGACAGGGGGCAAACACCGGGGAGCTGTTTTTT
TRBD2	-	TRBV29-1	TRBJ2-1	CSVLKVGLAVNNEQFF	TGCAGCGTATTAAAGGTTGGGCTAGCGGTTAACAATGAGCAGTTCTTC
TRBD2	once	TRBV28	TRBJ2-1	CASITSSGGHHNEQFF	TGTGCCAGCATTACCTCGAGCGGGGGGCACCACAATGAGCAGTTCTTC
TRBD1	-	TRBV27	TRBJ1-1	CASRTERQGVKYTEAFF	TGTGCCAGCAGGACCGAACGACAGGGAGTCAAATACACTGAAGCTTTCTTT
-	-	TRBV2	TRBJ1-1	CASSEQLNTEAFF	TGTGCCAGCAGTGAGCAGTTAAACACTGAAGCTTTCTTT
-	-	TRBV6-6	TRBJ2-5	CASSSGEVTQYF	TGTGCCAGCAGTTCTGGAGAGGTGACCCAGTACTTC
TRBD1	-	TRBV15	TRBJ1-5	CATSRDRVGQPQHF	TGTGCCACCAGCAGGGACAGGGTCGGCCAGCCCCAGCATTTT
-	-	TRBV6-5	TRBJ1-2	CASSYAGGGYTF	TGTGCCAGCAGTTACGCAGGAGGTGGCTACACCTTC
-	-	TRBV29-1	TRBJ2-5	CSVDRGGEETQYF	TGCAGCGTTGACCGAGGGGGGGAAGAGACCCAGTACTTC
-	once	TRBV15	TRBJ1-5	CATSRDSGFQPQHF	TGTGCCACCAGCAGAGATTCGGGTTTTCAGCCCCAGCATTTT
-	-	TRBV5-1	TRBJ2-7	CASSLPGQNYEQYF	TGCGCCAGCAGCTTGCCAGGACAGAACTACGAGCAGTACTTC
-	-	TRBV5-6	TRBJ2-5	CASSTSMEPQYF	TGTGCCAGCAGCACGAGCATGGAGCCCCAGTACTTC
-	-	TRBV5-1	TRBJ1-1	CASSRLDGRAEAFF	TGCGCCAGCAGCCGCCTTGACGGGAGGGCTGAAGCTTTCTTT
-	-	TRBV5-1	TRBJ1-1	CASSLAGNTEAFF	TGCGCCAGCAGCTTAGCCGGGAACACTGAAGCTTTCTTT
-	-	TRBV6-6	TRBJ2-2	CAGRRGYTGELFF	TGTGCCGGAAGGAGGGGATACACCGGGGAGCTGTTTTTT
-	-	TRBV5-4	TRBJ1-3	CASSLDRFGNTIYF	TGTGCCAGCAGCTTGGATCGGTTTGGAAACACCATATATTTT
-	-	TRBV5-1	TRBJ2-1	CASSLGREQFF	TGCGCCAGCAGCCTCGGTAGAGAGCAGTTCTTC
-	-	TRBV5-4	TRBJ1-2	CASSLVSSNYGYTF	TGTGCCAGCAGCTTGGTTAGTTCTAACTATGGCTACACCTTC
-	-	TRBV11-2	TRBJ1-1	CASSLVREEAFF	TGTGCCAGCAGCTTAGTTAGGGAGGAAGCTTTCTTT
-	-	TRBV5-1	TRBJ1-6	CASSLGETRNSPLHF	TGCGCCAGCAGCTTGGGAGAGACGAGGAATTCACCCCTCCACTTT
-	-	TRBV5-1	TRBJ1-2	CASTPGRDTYGYTF	TGCGCCAGCACCCCTGGGAGGGACACCTATGGCTACACCTTC
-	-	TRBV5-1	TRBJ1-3	CASSQDSRGNTIYF	TGCGCCAGCAGCCAGGACAGCAGGGGAAACACCATATATTTT
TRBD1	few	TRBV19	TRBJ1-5	CASSVCGDSTGPRAYQPQHF	TGTGCCAGTAGTGTCTGTGGGGACAGTACTGGGCCCCGCGCTTATCAGCCCCAGCATTTT
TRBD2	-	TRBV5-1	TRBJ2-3	CASSLERGGDTQYF	TGCGCCAGCAGCTTGGAGCGGGGGGGTGATACGCAGTATTTT